The 20 T cell receptor beta chains below come from one sample, sequenced in a study of CD8 T cells in ankylosing spondylitis. The study, taken as a whole, reports: A TCR beta motif made of roughly eight highly homologous variants seemed typical of ankylosing spondylitis blood.

TCRdb recomputed calls from the 5' RACE reads with MiXCR, one row per CDR3 protein. The data hold roughly 700,000 distinct CDR3 sequences, with 15% to 20% observed a single time. These receptors have no known antigen. The sample consisted of blood, either unsorted or a sorted T cell fraction (not recorded which). The receptors originated from a male donor with ankylosing spondylitis.

V gene TRBV12-3 or TRBV12-4 combines with J gene TRBJ1-1, with a possible D match to TRBD1 (5 bases). The ends were cut back, 6 bases at V and 5 bases at J, with 13 bases in the middle. The CDR3 runs to 13 residues. CDR3 in DNA: TGTGCCAGCAGCTGGGACCTCGGAACTGAAGCTTTCTTT. This codes for CASSWDLGTEAFF.

This clonotype was seen repeatedly, ten times or more. The chain employs TRBV12-3 or TRBV12-4 and TRBJ1-2; 9 positions agree with TRBD1. This CDR3 region has 13 residues. V was clipped by 5 bases and J by 10 bases; unmatched bases: 8. The CDR3 DNA reads TGTGCCAGCAGTACCGAGAGGACAGGGGCCTACACCTTC. It encodes CASSTERTGAYTF.

This clonotype showed up many times. This chain joins TRBV12-3 or TRBV12-4 and TRBJ1-2; 9 nucleotides match TRBD1. V shed 8 bases, J shed 7 bases, and the junction held 8 bases outside the gene matches. The CDR3 extends over 13 amino acids. The CDR3 bases are TGTGCCAGCGCAACGGGACAGGGTAGTGGCTACACCTTC. Translated, it gives CASATGQGSGYTF.

The sample holds a few counts of this clonotype. The chain joins TRBV20-1 to TRBJ1-4, with 10 bases lining up with TRBD1. This CDR3 spans 14 amino acids. The J segment lost 8 bases and the V segment lost 4 bases, leaving 7 bases of the junction unmatched. The germline gives CDR1 DFQATT, CDR2 SNEGSKA (reference sequence). The CDR3 bases are TGCAGTGCTATACAAGGACAGGGGGACGAAAAACTGTTTTTT. Its protein is CSAIQGQGDEKLFF.

The gene calls are TRBV9 and TRBJ2-3; 7 bases fit TRBD1. The ends lost 0 bases at V and 0 bases at J; junction bases unmatched: 4. Germline V gene data show CDR1 as SGDLS and CDR2 as YYNGEE. The length of the CDR3 is 16 residues. CDR3 region: CASSVGTGPSTDTQYF. Here the CDR3 DNA reads TGTGCCAGCAGCGTAGGGACAGGTCCTAGCACAGATACGCAGTATTTT. Combining the CDR3 with reference TRBV9 and TRBJ2-3 gives the whole variable domain DSGVTQTPKHLITATGQRVTLRCSPRSGDLSVYWYQQSLDQGLQFLIQYYNGEERAKGNILERFSAQQFPDLHSELNLSSLELGDSALYFCASSVGTGPSTDTQYFGPGTRLTVL.

This clonotype came up a few times. The J gene is TRBJ2-5, the V gene TRBV5-1; D gene ambiguous. Trimming took 0 bases from V and 2 from J, leaving 11 bases between them. Germline values: CDR1 SGHRS, CDR2 YFSETQ. CDR3 size: 15 residues. CDR3 bases: TGCGCCAGCAGCTTGGAGACACGCCAACAAGAGACCCAGTACTTC. This gives the protein CASSLETRQQETQYF.

There are a few counts of this clonotype. V is TRBV6-5 and J is TRBJ1-1; D gene uncertain. CDR3 length: 13 amino acids. V shed 2 bases and J shed 4 bases, with 8 bases lying between them. CDR1 MNHEY and CDR2 SVGAGI come from the germline V gene. CDR3: CASSYGTGTEAFF. The CDR3 coding sequence is TGTGCCAGCAGTTACGGCACCGGCACTGAAGCTTTCTTT.

This clonotype was found once. One end of the junction fails to match germline, which may point to a read error. The chain links TRBV12-3 or TRBV12-4 to TRBJ2-2; 9 bases align to TRBD1. The CDR3 extends over 18 amino acids. CDR3 in amino acids: CAISLGGQGTRYTGELFF. The CDR3 DNA reads as TGTGCCATCAGTTTAGGGGGACAGGGAACGAGGTACACCGGGGAGCTGTTTTTT.

A few counts support this clonotype. The rearrangement uses TRBV24-1 and TRBJ1-2; a weak D match, TRBD1 (6 bases). Germline assignment: CDR1 KGHDR and CDR2 SFDVKD. Trimming shortened V by 4 bases and J by 5 bases, and 16 bases separated the two germline ends. The CDR3 has 15 amino acids. The CDR3 nucleotides read TGTGCCACCAGTGACCCAAGGGGGGCACGGTATGGCTACACCTTC. It is translated as CATSDPRGARYGYTF.

J is TRBJ1-4 and V is TRBV7-9; tentatively, D is TRBD1 (5 bases). The CDR3 loop spans 16 amino acids. Germline V gene lookup returns CDR1 SEHNR and CDR2 FQNEAQ (reference sequence). The V end lost 5 bases, the J end lost 7 bases, and 20 bases lay between the germline ends. The CDR3, as DNA: TGTGCCAGCAGCCCCCCGTCCTCCCCGGGGGGTGAAAAACTGTTTTTT. This gives the protein CASSPPSSPGGEKLFF. Supplemented by reference TRBV7-9 and TRBJ1-4, the full variable domain reads DTGVSQNPRHKITKRGQNVTFRCDPISEHNRLYWYRQTLGQGPEFLTYFQNEAQLEKSRLLSDRFSAERPKGSFSTLEIQRTEQGDSAMYLCASSPPSSPGGEKLFFGSGTQLSVL.

This clonotype occurred a few times. V and J are TRBV4-1 and TRBJ1-1, with unresolved D. V was cut by 2 bases and J by 4 bases, with 11 bases left in between. Germline-derived CDR1 and CDR2 are MGHRA and YSYEKL. This CDR3 is 14 amino acids long. In nucleotides, the CDR3 is TGCGCCAGCAGCCAATCCGGGGATGTCACTGAAGCTTTCTTT. This gives the protein CASSQSGDVTEAFF.

CDR3 nucleotides: TGTGCCAGCAGCCAATGGGGATATGGCTACACCTTC. Encoded protein: CASSQWGYGYTF. The chain is built from TRBV3-1 and TRBJ1-2; D is undetermined. V lost 2 bases to trimming and J lost 5 bases, with 6 bases between them. CDR3 length equals 12 residues. The germline CDR1 and CDR2 sequences are LGHDT and YNNKEL (reference sequence).

This clonotype was detected only a few times. The chain is built from TRBV3-1 and TRBJ2-4, with 10 nucleotides matching TRBD1. CDR1 and CDR2 from the germline V gene are LGHDT and YNNKEL (reference sequence). The CDR3 extends over 13 amino acids. The trim removed 8 bases at V and 8 bases at J, leaving 6 bases unmatched. CDR3 sequence reads: CASSLGTGDIQYF. Written as DNA, the CDR3 is TGTGCCAGCTCCCTCGGGACAGGGGACATTCAGTACTTC.

This clonotype has only a few counts. The CDR3 DNA sequence: TGTGCCATCAGTGGGGGGACGGAAGGCTACGAGCAGTACTTC. Protein sequence: CAISGGTEGYEQYF. The chain combines TRBV10-3 with TRBJ2-7, with D tentatively TRBD1 or TRBD2 (5 bases each). Germline V gene sequence: CDR1 ENHRY, CDR2 SYGVKD. Trimming left V 4 bases short and J 3 bases short, with 13 bases between. The CDR3 consists of 14 residues.

This clonotype showed up just a few times. Germline and junction disagree at one end, which may indicate a read error. The chain carries TRBV11-2 and TRBJ2-3; 9 nucleotides match TRBD2. The CDR3 has 15 amino acids. Looked up from germline, CDR1 is SGHAT and CDR2 is FQNNGV. The CDR3 loop reads CASSPAGTSRDTQYF. The DNA of the CDR3 is TGTGCCAGCAGCCCCGCCGGGACTAGCAGAGATACGCAGTATTTT.

This clonotype was counted ten times or more. The chain links TRBV20-1 to TRBJ2-2; 10 positions match TRBD2. Germline assignment: CDR1 DFQATT and CDR2 SNEGSKA (reference sequence). The CDR3 extends over 15 amino acids. Losses at the gene ends were 2 bases for V and 6 bases for J; bases not matched to a gene: 6. CDR3 residues: CSARKPSGGSGELFF. CDR3 in DNA: TGCAGTGCTAGAAAGCCTAGCGGGGGTTCCGGGGAGCTGTTTTTT.

This clonotype has a handful of counts. The chain links TRBV5-1 to TRBJ1-2; no clear D. Looked up from germline, CDR1 is SGHRS and CDR2 is YFSETQ. The CDR3 runs to 14 residues. Trimming took 4 bases from V and 4 from J, leaving 14 bases between them. The CDR3 loop reads CASSQEAVTYGYTF. CDR3 DNA: TGCGCCAGCAGCCAGGAGGCGGTTACCTATGGCTACACCTTC.

This clonotype was picked up many times. The chain couples TRBV20-1 to TRBJ1-4; 7 bases fit TRBD1. With 3 bases clipped from V and 8 bases from J, the junction kept 6 bases outside the gene matches. Germline V gene sequence: CDR1 DFQATT, CDR2 SNEGSKA (reference sequence). The CDR3 is 13 amino acids. The CDR3: CSARGDREEKLFF. CDR3 nucleotides: TGCAGTGCTAGGGGTGACAGGGAGGAAAAACTGTTTTTT.

This clonotype was detected a few times. The junction differs from germline at one of its ends, possibly a read error. The chain couples TRBV20-1 to TRBJ1-2; D perhaps matches TRBD1 (6 bases). Germline values: CDR1 DFQATT, CDR2 SNEGSKA (reference sequence). This CDR3 has 14 amino acids. CDR3 DNA: TGCAGTGCCAGAGGGGACACCCGGGGGTATGGCTACACCTTC. Translation: CSARGDTRGYGYTF.

The sample holds a few counts of this clonotype. The chain carries TRBV12-3 or TRBV12-4 and TRBJ2-7; D is possibly TRBD1 (6 bases). The CDR3 sequence is 18 residues long. Trimming removed 5 bases at V and 3 bases at J, with 26 bases between. CDR3 amino acids: CASSPQGTSPLIYYEQYF. CDR3 bases: TGTGCCAGCAGTCCCCAGGGGACGTCTCCCCTTATTTACTACGAGCAGTACTTC.